The 21 T cell receptor beta chains in this list originate from one sample, sequenced in a study of blood T cell repertoires in COVID-19. Profiling relied on immunoSEQ multiplex PCR, and the TCRdb table lists in-frame clones only, not all of them. In the table there are over 150,000 clones, 80% to 85% of which are singletons. The sample was peripheral blood. The origin of the receptors is a man aged 18 to 30 with active or convalescent COVID-19.

The chain joins TRBV7-2 to TRBJ2-5; 9 nucleotides line up with TRBD2. The J segment lost 2 bases and the V segment lost 2 bases, leaving 3 bases of the junction unmatched. Germline V CDR1 and CDR2: SGHTA, FQGNSA. The CDR3 is 15 residues long. CDR3 bases: TGTGCCAGCAGCTTATTAGCGGGAGCTCAAGAGACCCAGTACTTC. Protein product: CASSLLAGAQETQYF.

This chain connects TRBV11-2 to TRBJ1-3; no firm D call. The CDR3 has 15 residues. Germline CDR1 reads SGHAT; CDR2 reads FQNNGV. V was trimmed by 0 bases and J by 2 bases, leaving 8 bases between them. CDR3 protein: CASSLDRGAGNTIYF. The CDR3 DNA sequence: TGTGCCAGCAGCTTAGATCGGGGAGCTGGAAACACCATATATTTT.

This chain uses TRBV29-1 with TRBJ1-2, with D unclear. Germline V gene lookup returns CDR1 SQVTM and CDR2 ANQGSEA. The V end lost 4 bases, the J end lost 3 bases, and 9 bases lay between the germline ends. The CDR3 covers 12 residues. CDR3 protein: CSVVYGDYGYTF. DNA for the CDR3: TGCAGCGTTGTTTACGGGGACTATGGCTACACCTTC.

This chain links TRBV6-4 with TRBJ2-1; perhaps TRBD1 as D (6 bases). V lost 4 bases to trimming and J lost 9 bases, with 13 bases between them. Germline lookup yields CDR1 MRHNA and CDR2 SNTAGT. CDR3 length: 13 residues. CDR3 in amino acids: CASSGARGSEQFF. CDR3 in DNA: TGTGCCAGCAGTGGGGCTAGGGGGAGTGAGCAGTTCTTC.

The genes are TRBV10-3 and TRBJ2-1; 9 nucleotides agree with TRBD2. The trim removed 0 bases at V and 8 bases at J, leaving 5 bases unmatched. The V gene's germline CDR1 is ENHRY and CDR2 SYGVKD. This CDR3 has 15 amino acids. CDR3 bases: TGTGCCATCAGTGAGTCCCTAGCGGGAATATATGAGCAGTTCTTC. This sequence encodes CAISESLAGIYEQFF.

The chain couples TRBV6-2 or TRBV6-3 to TRBJ2-1, with D uncertain. Germline V gives CDR1 MNHEY, CDR2 SVGEGT. This CDR3 is 11 amino acids long. V lost 6 bases and J lost 9, with 9 bases in between. CDR3 protein: CASSPKREQFF. Here the CDR3 DNA reads TGTGCCAGCAGCCCTAAGCGTGAGCAGTTCTTC.

This chain links TRBV7-8 with TRBJ1-1; D may be TRBD1 (5 bases). Germline V gene data show CDR1 as SGHVS and CDR2 as FQNEAQ. Between the trimmed V and J ends, which lost 4 bases and 5 bases, there was a span of 11 bases. CDR3 size: 13 residues. Here the CDR3 reads CASSYSGGTEAFF. Written as DNA, the CDR3 is TGTGCCAGCAGCTACTCCGGGGGTACTGAAGCTTTCTTT.

V gene TRBV28 combines with J gene TRBJ2-7; 8 bases align to TRBD2. Germline V CDR1 and CDR2: MDHEN, SYDVKM. V lost 2 bases to trimming and J lost 1 base; unmatched junction nucleotides: 4. There are 15 residues in the CDR3. CDR3 nucleotides: TGTGCCAGCAGTTTAACAACTAGCGGTTCCTACGAGCAGTACTTC. This translates into CASSLTTSGSYEQYF.

V and J are TRBV2 and TRBJ1-4, with TRBD1 matching over 8 bases. Trimming removed 8 bases from V and 3 bases from J; junction bases left unmatched: 8. The CDR3 extends over 15 amino acids. Per germline, CDR1 SNHLY and CDR2 FYNNEI. The CDR3 region has the DNA TGTGCCAGCGTCATTCAACAGGGGGCTAATGAAAAACTGTTTTTT. Its translation is CASVIQQGANEKLFF.

The chain carries TRBV7-6 and TRBJ1-6; D is unclear. CDR1 is SGHVS and CDR2 is FNYEAQ in the germline V gene. The length of the CDR3 is 16 residues. V was shortened by 2 bases and J by 7 bases, with 15 bases between the two germline ends. CDR3 sequence reads: CASSLSGGIFNSPLHF. In DNA form, the CDR3 reads TGTGCCAGCAGCTTATCAGGAGGGATTTTCAATTCACCCCTCCACTTT.

Remarks on this clone: The junction does not match germline at one end; this may be a read error. This sequence joins TRBV15 and TRBJ2-5; 9 bases agree with TRBD1. The CDR3 covers 16 residues. Germline V gene sequence: CDR1 LNHNV, CDR2 YYDKDF (reference sequence). CDR3 amino acids: CATSRLQGAGREAQYF. The CDR3 DNA is TGTGCCACCAGCAGATTACAGGGGGCAGGGAGAGAGGCCCAGTACTTC.

This rearrangement joins TRBV11-2 to TRBJ2-7, with 7 bases aligning to TRBD2. The CDR3 runs 15 residues. Losses at the gene ends were 5 bases for V and 3 bases for J; bases not matched to a gene: 10. Germline V lookup: CDR1 SGHAT, CDR2 FQNNGV. CDR3 protein: CASSPVGGTLYEQYF. The CDR3 DNA reads as TGTGCCAGCAGCCCGGTCGGGGGGACCCTCTACGAGCAGTACTTC.

The chain joins TRBV5-4 to TRBJ2-2; 7 bases fit TRBD1. This CDR3 spans 16 amino acids. Trimming took 3 bases from V and 2 from J; bases not matched to a gene: 7. From germline, CDR1 is SGHNT and CDR2 YYREEE (reference sequence). This chain's CDR3 is CASSSPGQQNTGELFF. CDR3 coding DNA: TGTGCCAGCAGCTCACCGGGACAGCAAAACACCGGGGAGCTGTTTTTT.

The J gene is TRBJ1-2, the V gene TRBV4-2; 7 bases line up with TRBD1. V shed 2 bases, J shed 2 bases, and the junction held 2 bases outside the gene matches. This CDR3 region has 14 residues. Germline V lookup: CDR1 LGHNA, CDR2 YNFKEQ. CDR3 in DNA: TGTGCCAGCAGCCAATCGACAGGGAACTATGGCTACACCTTC. This sequence encodes CASSQSTGNYGYTF.

The chain links TRBV18 to TRBJ2-1; 7 bases align to TRBD1. The ends lost 3 bases at V and 6 bases at J; junction bases unmatched: 5. CDR3 length: 14 residues. The germline CDR1 and CDR2 sequences are KGHSH and LQKENI. The CDR3 region is CASSPDRASNEQFF. The CDR3 DNA follows: TGTGCCAGCTCACCCGACAGGGCAAGCAATGAGCAGTTCTTC.

The chain joins TRBV12-3 or TRBV12-4 to TRBJ2-7, with D possibly being TRBD2 (6 bases). This CDR3 region has 12 residues. V was clipped by 2 bases and J by 7 bases, with 9 bases between them. CDR3 in DNA: TGTGCCAGCAGTTTATCAGGGAGGGAGCAGTACTTC. Its translation is CASSLSGREQYF.

The V gene is TRBV5-5, the J gene TRBJ1-3; 8 bases agree with TRBD1. Germline CDR1 and CDR2: SGHKS and YYEKEE (reference sequence). Trimming removed 5 bases from V and 0 bases from J; junction bases left unmatched: 4. The CDR3 is 15 amino acids. CDR3 DNA: TGTGCCAGCAGTGGACAGGGAATCTCTGGAAACACCATATATTTT. As protein: CASSGQGISGNTIYF.

This chain joins TRBV28 and TRBJ1-1; D unresolved. This CDR3 has 13 residues. Trimming took off 4 bases at V and 0 bases at J, with 6 bases between the two ends. Per the germline V gene, CDR1 is MDHEN and CDR2 is SYDVKM. The CDR3 loop is CASSSPVNTEAFF. CDR3 nucleotide sequence: TGTGCCAGCAGTTCTCCCGTGAACACTGAAGCTTTCTTT.

DNA for the CDR3: TGTGCCAGCAGCCATCCACAGGGGGCTGGAAACACCATATATTTT. Its translation is CASSHPQGAGNTIYF. The chain employs TRBV5-6 and TRBJ1-3; TRBD1 matches 8 bases. The V and J ends lost 4 bases and 2 bases, in that order; junction bases with no gene match: 5. CDR1 and CDR2 from the germline V gene are SGHDT and YYEEEE. The CDR3 sequence is 15 residues long.

The rearrangement links TRBV11-2 to TRBJ2-7; the D gene is possibly TRBD1 (6 bases). The CDR3 runs to 13 residues. The germline CDR1 and CDR2 sequences are SGHAT and FQNNGV. The germline V and J ends were trimmed by 3 bases and 2 bases, with 8 bases remaining between them. The CDR3 is CASSFTGTYEQYF. The DNA of the CDR3 is TGTGCCAGCAGCTTTACAGGGACCTACGAGCAGTACTTC.

The chain uses TRBV9 and TRBJ2-7; 12 nucleotides match TRBD2. Germline V gives CDR1 SGDLS, CDR2 YYNGEE. Unmatched junction bases numbered 17, after V lost 0 bases and J lost 7 bases. This CDR3 region has 19 residues. CDR3 amino acids: CASSVGVFGTSGRFGEQYF. The CDR3 region has the DNA TGTGCCAGCAGCGTAGGCGTATTCGGGACTAGCGGGCGGTTTGGGGAGCAGTACTTC.